Below, 3 T cell receptor beta chains from the same sample are listed, as sequenced in a study of blood T cell repertoires in COVID-19 (dated by TCRdb to 2020 to 2021). The library came from the immunoSEQ multiplex PCR assay. TCRdb took this table from immuneACCESS and kept in-frame rearrangements with V and J called. Such tables lack part of the clones; where checked against another copy, unresolved V genes explain under half of the gap, and the rest is unexplained. Here the sample has some 200,000 clones; 80% to 90% occur a single time. The ten biggest clones cover approximately 2.6% of the sample. The sample was peripheral blood. Receptors were obtained from a man aged 50-60 years who had recovered from COVID-19.

The chain joins TRBV19 to TRBJ2-1, with D possibly being TRBD1 (6 bases). Germline loops: CDR1 LNHDA, CDR2 SQIVND (reference sequence). Trimming removed 4 bases at V and 2 bases at J, with 12 bases between. The CDR3 length is 15 residues. CDR3 DNA sequence: TGTGCCAGTAGTAAACCAGGGGTCGCCTACAATGAGCAGTTCTTC. Protein sequence: CASSKPGVAYNEQFF.

The CDR3 loop reads CASSLERRAAYEQYF. The CDR3 region has the DNA TGTGCCAGCAGCTTAGAGAGGCGGGCAGCCTACGAGCAGTACTTC. V is TRBV7-8 and J is TRBJ2-7, with D perhaps TRBD2 (5 bases). Germline CDR1 is SGHVS and CDR2 is FQNEAQ. The germline V and J ends were trimmed by 1 base and 2 bases, with 12 bases remaining between them. The CDR3 length is 15 residues.

This chain uses TRBV10-3 with TRBJ2-7, with a possible D match to TRBD1 (5 bases). Germline loops: CDR1 ENHRY, CDR2 SYGVKD. This CDR3 contains 12 residues. The V end lost 10 bases, the J end lost 3 bases, and 13 bases lay between the germline ends. The CDR3 nucleotides read TGTGCCACCCAGACAGACTTCTACGAGCAGTACTTC. Residues: CATQTDFYEQYF.